The 24 T cell receptor beta chains below were found in one sample sequenced in a study of cytomegalovirus exposure and HLA in healthy donors. The data were produced by immunoSEQ multiplex PCR, yet TCRdb's version contains in-frame clones alone and is incomplete. The sample lists 250,000 or so clones, roughly 84% occurring once. Material for sequencing was PBMCs. These receptors were taken from a man aged 18 to 29 in good health and CMV-seropositive.

The chain uses TRBV5-1 and TRBJ2-2; D is unclear. The CDR3 extends over 14 amino acids. Per the germline V gene, CDR1 is SGHRS and CDR2 is YFSETQ. Between the trimmed V and J ends, which lost 0 bases and 5 bases, there was a span of 8 bases. The CDR3 is CASSLEVETGELFF. CDR3 nucleotides: TGCGCCAGCAGCTTGGAGGTAGAGACCGGGGAGCTGTTTTTT.

The chain recombines TRBV11-2 with TRBJ2-7; D uncertain. This CDR3 is 11 amino acids long. Germline loops: CDR1 SGHAT, CDR2 FQNNGV. The V end lost 2 bases, the J end lost 5 bases, and 4 bases lay between the germline ends. CDR3 DNA sequence: TGTGCCAGCAGCTTATATAACGAGCAGTACTTC. Protein product: CASSLYNEQYF.

The V and J genes are TRBV5-1 and TRBJ2-3; 7 bases line up with TRBD2. V lost 0 bases, J lost 0 bases, and 4 bases stayed unmatched. CDR3 size: 16 residues. Germline lookup yields CDR1 SGHRS and CDR2 YFSETQ. CDR3 sequence (DNA): TGCGCCAGCAGCTTGGGACTAGCCGCTAGCACAGATACGCAGTATTTT. This gives the protein CASSLGLAASTDTQYF.

The chain is built from TRBV5-8 and TRBJ1-5; weak D call: TRBD1 (5 bases). Trimming pared 3 bases from V and 0 bases from J, leaving 10 bases between. There are 15 residues in the CDR3. In germline, CDR1 is SGHTS, CDR2 YDEGEE. CDR3 nucleotides: TGTGCCAGCAGCTGGGACGGAGATAGCAATCAGCCCCAGCATTTT. Its protein product is CASSWDGDSNQPQHF.

The V gene is TRBV5-4, the J gene TRBJ2-1; 8 bases agree with TRBD1. V lost 1 base to trimming and J lost 7 bases; unmatched junction nucleotides: 7. Germline CDR1 is SGHNT and CDR2 is YYREEE (reference sequence). The CDR3 contains 15 residues. The CDR3 DNA reads TGTGCCAGCAGCTTGCCTGGGACAGGACTAAATGAGCAGTTCTTC. It encodes CASSLPGTGLNEQFF.

V is TRBV7-6 and J is TRBJ2-4, with 9 bases identical to TRBD1. V gave up 10 bases and J gave up 4 bases; unmatched junction bases: 11. Germline V lookup: CDR1 SGHVS, CDR2 FNYEAQ. This CDR3 region has 15 residues. CDR3 in amino acids: CAINRAGTGKNIQYF. The DNA of the CDR3 is TGTGCCATAAACCGGGCCGGGACAGGGAAAAACATTCAGTACTTC.

This rearrangement joins TRBV4-1 to TRBJ2-1; unclear D gene. Germline V gene data show CDR1 as MGHRA and CDR2 as YSYEKL. The CDR3 length is 15 residues. The V gene lost 1 base and the J gene lost 4 bases, with 11 bases spanning the gap. Here the CDR3 DNA reads TGCGCCAGCAGCCAAGTTCCGGAGCCTTACAATGAGCAGTTCTTC. It encodes CASSQVPEPYNEQFF.

The CDR3 is CASSSGWTSGGRYEQYF. The CDR3 DNA is TGTGCCAGCAGCTCCGGTTGGACTAGCGGAGGTCGGTACGAGCAGTACTTC. This chain joins TRBV11-2 and TRBJ2-7, with 10 bases identical to TRBD2. Germline-derived CDR1 and CDR2 are SGHAT and FQNNGV. The CDR3 loop spans 17 amino acids. V dropped 4 bases and J dropped 4; count of bases not matched to a gene: 13.

J is TRBJ2-1 and V is TRBV5-1; no definite D call. With 6 bases removed from V and 0 bases from J, the gap between germline ends came to 13 bases. The germline CDR1 and CDR2 sequences are SGHRS and YFSETQ. The CDR3 is 15 amino acids. The CDR3 bases are TGCGCCAGCACCGTAGCAGAGAGCTCCTACAATGAGCAGTTCTTC. It yields the protein CASTVAESSYNEQFF. The full variable domain, completed using reference TRBV5-1 and TRBJ2-1, is KAGVTQTPRYLIKTRGQQVTLSCSPISGHRSVSWYQQTPGQGLQFLFEYFSETQRNKGNFPGRFSGRQFSNSRSEMNVSTLELGDSALYLCASTVAESSYNEQFFGPGTRLTVL.

The sample holds one count of this clone. The chain uses TRBV11-2 and TRBJ1-1; D call uncertain. V shed 2 bases and J shed 3 bases, with 7 bases lying between them. This CDR3 region has 13 residues. Germline CDR1 is SGHAT and CDR2 is FQNNGV. The CDR3 sequence is CASSLQWDTEAFF. In DNA, the CDR3 is TGTGCCAGCAGCTTACAATGGGACACTGAAGCTTTCTTT.

This clone was detected only once. The chain employs TRBV28 and TRBJ2-3; 8 nucleotides match TRBD2. The length of the CDR3 is 14 residues. CDR1 is MDHEN, CDR2 SYDVKM, per germline. The junction had 8 bases not matched to a gene; V was cut back by 7 bases and J by 5 bases. The CDR3 nucleotides read TGTGCCAGCACCCTCGGCGGGAGGATAGATACGCAGTATTTT. The encoded protein is CASTLGGRIDTQYF.

CDR3 nucleotides: TGTGCCAGCAGCCAGCTTGATAGGGAGGTTAACACCGGGGAGCTGTTTTTT. Encoded protein: CASSQLDREVNTGELFF. This chain joins TRBV5-6 and TRBJ2-2; TRBD2 might be the D (6 bases). V lost 4 bases, J lost 2 bases, and 18 bases lay in between. The CDR3 is 17 residues long. Germline assignment: CDR1 SGHDT and CDR2 YYEEEE.

The rearrangement uses TRBV2 and TRBJ1-4, with unresolved D. The CDR3 loop spans 15 amino acids. Germline values: CDR1 SNHLY, CDR2 FYNNEI. The germline V and J ends were trimmed by 6 bases and 0 bases, with 11 bases remaining between them. The CDR3 region has the DNA TGTGCCAGCAGACCGTCTCCTGCAACTAATGAAAAACTGTTTTTT. Translation: CASRPSPATNEKLFF.

The J gene is TRBJ2-5, the V gene TRBV15; 9 positions match TRBD2. The CDR3 sequence is 16 residues long. J lost 4 bases, V lost 3 bases, and 9 bases had no gene match. Per germline, CDR1 LNHNV and CDR2 YYDKDF (reference sequence). The CDR3: CATSSGGGRARETQYF. In DNA form, the CDR3 reads TGTGCCACCAGCAGCGGTGGCGGGAGGGCTCGAGAGACCCAGTACTTC.

The chain carries TRBV2 and TRBJ2-2, with TRBD1 as a possible D gene (5 bases). CDR1 and CDR2 (germline): SNHLY, FYNNEI. This CDR3 spans 15 amino acids. V was shortened by 3 bases and J by 7 bases, with 15 bases between the two germline ends. As DNA, the CDR3 is TGTGCCAGCAGTGAGTTGGGGCCCCTGCACGGGGAGCTGTTTTTT. Amino acid sequence: CASSELGPLHGELFF.

This clone was found once. The chain carries TRBV29-1 and TRBJ1-1; D call uncertain. The CDR3 consists of 10 residues. Germline lookup yields CDR1 SQVTM and CDR2 ANQGSEA. V lost 6 bases and J lost 5, with 7 bases in between. Written as DNA, the CDR3 is TGCAGCGTCGACCCAACTGAAGCTTTCTTT. It codes for CSVDPTEAFF.

This chain connects TRBV28 to TRBJ1-4; D possibly corresponds to TRBD1 (6 bases). Trimming shortened V by 1 base and J by 7 bases, and 16 bases separated the two germline ends. The CDR3 totals 16 residues. CDR1 is MDHEN, CDR2 SYDVKM, per germline. CDR3 amino acids: CASSLLGGGPSEKLFF. The CDR3 nucleotides read TGTGCCAGCAGTTTATTGGGAGGGGGGCCGAGTGAAAAACTGTTTTTT.

The V and J genes are TRBV19 and TRBJ2-5; D is tentatively TRBD1 or TRBD2 (5 bases each). CDR1 is LNHDA and CDR2 is SQIVND in the germline V gene (reference sequence). V was shortened by 5 bases and J by 5 bases, with 6 bases between the two germline ends. This CDR3 spans 11 amino acids. CDR3 nucleotides: TGTGCCAGTAGTGAGGGGGAGACCCAGTACTTC. This encodes CASSEGETQYF.

This chain uses TRBV11-2 with TRBJ1-2, with D unresolved. Trimming removed 1 base at V and 5 bases at J, with 20 bases between. This CDR3 is built from 17 residues. Germline CDR1 and CDR2: SGHAT and FQNNGV. CDR3 in amino acids: CASSLARGGLQGYGYTF. The CDR3 bases are TGTGCCAGCAGCTTAGCCAGAGGCGGACTACAAGGTTATGGCTACACCTTC.

This clone occurred a few times. The chain recombines TRBV5-1 with TRBJ2-7; D is perhaps TRBD1 (5 bases). Trimming shortened V by 4 bases and J by 7 bases, and 18 bases separated the two germline ends. The germline V gene encodes CDR1 SGHRS and CDR2 YFSETQ. CDR3 length: 14 amino acids. CDR3 protein: CASSKTTGVREQYF. Written as DNA, the CDR3 is TGCGCCAGCAGCAAGACAACAGGTGTAAGGGAGCAGTACTTC.

The chain has TRBV10-3 and TRBJ2-7; D may be TRBD1 (6 bases). The CDR3 is 17 amino acids. CDR1 is ENHRY, CDR2 SYGVKD, per germline. V was shortened by 1 base and J by 0 bases, with 16 bases between the two germline ends. The CDR3 coding sequence is TGTGCCATCAGTGAGTTCTCGGGACACGACCTCTCCTACGAGCAGTACTTC. Its protein is CAISEFSGHDLSYEQYF.

The rearrangement uses TRBV4-1 and TRBJ1-4, with D uncertain. Trimming left V 4 bases short and J 8 bases short, with 11 bases between. The germline CDR1 and CDR2 sequences are MGHRA and YSYEKL. The CDR3 length is 13 residues. In nucleotides, the CDR3 is TGCGCCAGCAGCCGGGCGGGAGGGGAAAAACTGTTTTTT. Its translation is CASSRAGGEKLFF.

This clone appeared a single time. V and J are TRBV9 and TRBJ1-3, with 8 bases matching TRBD1. V dropped 8 bases and J dropped 0; count of bases not matched to a gene: 4. Germline assignment: CDR1 SGDLS and CDR2 YYNGEE. The CDR3 sequence is 14 residues long. The CDR3 DNA is TGTGCCAGTGGACAGGGAACCTCTGGAAACACCATATATTTT. Residues: CASGQGTSGNTIYF.

The chain links TRBV5-4 to TRBJ2-1; weak D call: TRBD1 (5 bases). The CDR3 sequence is 15 residues long. Germline CDR1 reads SGHNT; CDR2 reads YYREEE (reference sequence). The V end lost 4 bases, the J end lost 7 bases, and 18 bases lay between the germline ends. The DNA of the CDR3 is TGTGCCAGCAGCATAGGACAAGGGAAGTTGAATGAGCAGTTCTTC. As protein: CASSIGQGKLNEQFF.